The clone carrying this TCR beta chain was recorded a few times. Diagnoses rested on clinical symptoms, serum thyroxine and TRAb, thyroid ultrasound and orbital computed tomography. Each 10 ml fresh peripheral blood draw supplied the PBMCs. This CDR3 comprises 16 residues. Losses at the gene ends were 0 bases for V and 5 bases for J; bases not matched to a gene: 4. Germline CDR1 and CDR2: SEHNR and FQNEAQ (reference sequence). RNA transcripts gave rise to amplified TCR beta CDR3 regions. The HTBI primer set served for first-round RT-PCR of the TCR CDR3. MiXCR, run by TCRdb on the multiplex PCR reads, gives a single entry per CDR3 protein. The table records 370,000 or so distinct CDR3 sequences, more than 20% of them present only once. The data are from a study of T cells in Graves' hyperthyroidism and ophthalmopathy.

The J gene is TRBJ2-1, the V gene TRBV7-9; 10 bases align to TRBD2. Sequenced sample: blood. The clonotype was recovered from a man between 50 and 59 years old with Graves' hyperthyroidism. Written as DNA, the CDR3 is TGTGCCAGCAGCTTAGCGGCACTAGCGGGGAACAATGAGCAGTTCTTC. Translating gives CASSLAALAGNNEQFF.